The clone carrying this T cell receptor (beta chain) was seen only a few times. Its cognate antigen is unknown. The sample is drawn from a study of CD8 T cells in ankylosing spondylitis. Whole-study findings and limits: Prior literature has documented some motif variants in synovial fluid and blood from reactive arthritis. Several highly homologous variants made up a TCR beta motif, and this motif appeared characteristic of ankylosing spondylitis blood.

The V segment lost 9 bases and the J segment 1 base; nucleotides outside the gene matches: 12. The CDR3 extends over 17 amino acids. Germline CDR1 and CDR2: MNHNS and SASEGT. Library preparation for TCR beta used quantitative 5'-RACE with molecular barcodes. One entry per CDR3 protein, called by TCRdb with MiXCR from the 5' RACE reads. The table shows 200,000 to 250,000 distinct CDR3 sequences, with under 12% occurring only once. This sequence originates from a male donor with ankylosing spondylitis or in good health (not recorded which). Source material: blood, either unsorted or a sorted T cell fraction (not recorded which). The chain uses TRBV6-1 and TRBJ1-5; 10 nucleotides line up with TRBD1. The DNA of the CDR3 is TGTGCCAGTGCCCGGGACAGGGGCCACTTAAGCAATCAGCCCCAGCATTTT. It is translated as CASARDRGHLSNQPQHF.